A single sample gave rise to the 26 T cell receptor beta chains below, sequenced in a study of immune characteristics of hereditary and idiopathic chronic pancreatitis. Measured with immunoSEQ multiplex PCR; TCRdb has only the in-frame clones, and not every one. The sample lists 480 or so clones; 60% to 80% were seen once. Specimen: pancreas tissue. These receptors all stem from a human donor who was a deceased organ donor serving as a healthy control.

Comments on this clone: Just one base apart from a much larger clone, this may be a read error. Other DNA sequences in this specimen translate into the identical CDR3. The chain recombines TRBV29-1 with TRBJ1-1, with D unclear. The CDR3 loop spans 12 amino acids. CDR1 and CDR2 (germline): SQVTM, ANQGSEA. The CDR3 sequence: CSVVDWNTEAFF. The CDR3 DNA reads TGCAGTGTTGTGGATTGGAACACTGAAGCTTTCTTT.

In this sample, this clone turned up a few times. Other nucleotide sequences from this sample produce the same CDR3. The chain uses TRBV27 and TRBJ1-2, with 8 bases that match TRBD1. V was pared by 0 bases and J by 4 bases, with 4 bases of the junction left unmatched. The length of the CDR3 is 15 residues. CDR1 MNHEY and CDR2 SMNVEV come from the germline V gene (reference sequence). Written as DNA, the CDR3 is TGTGCCAGCAGTTTATCTCAGGGGGCCTTCTATGGCTACACCTTC. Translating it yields CASSLSQGAFYGYTF.

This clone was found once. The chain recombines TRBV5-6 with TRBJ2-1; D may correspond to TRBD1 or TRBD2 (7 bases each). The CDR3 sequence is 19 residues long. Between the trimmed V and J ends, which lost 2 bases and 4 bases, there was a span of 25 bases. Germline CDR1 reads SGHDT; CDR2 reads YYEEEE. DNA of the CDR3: TGTGCCAGCAGCTTTATTTTACAGGGGAGGGGTACGGGATACAATGAGCAGTTCTTC. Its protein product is CASSFILQGRGTGYNEQFF.

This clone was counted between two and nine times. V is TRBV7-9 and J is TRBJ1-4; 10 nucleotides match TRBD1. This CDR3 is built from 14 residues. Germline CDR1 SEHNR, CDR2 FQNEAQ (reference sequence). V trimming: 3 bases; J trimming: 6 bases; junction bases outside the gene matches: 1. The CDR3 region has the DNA TGTGCCAGCAGCTTTGGGACAGGGGATGAAAAACTGTTTTTT. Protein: CASSFGTGDEKLFF.

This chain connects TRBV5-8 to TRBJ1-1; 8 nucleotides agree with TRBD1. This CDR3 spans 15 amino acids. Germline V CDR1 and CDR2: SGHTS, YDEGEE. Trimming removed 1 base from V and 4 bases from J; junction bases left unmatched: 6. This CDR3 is CASSLTGGPLTEAFF. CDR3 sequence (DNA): TGTGCCAGCAGCTTGACAGGGGGTCCCCTCACTGAAGCTTTCTTT.

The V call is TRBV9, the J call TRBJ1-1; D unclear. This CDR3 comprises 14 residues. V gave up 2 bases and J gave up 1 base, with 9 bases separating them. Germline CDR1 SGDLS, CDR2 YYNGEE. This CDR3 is CASSVSGENTEAFF. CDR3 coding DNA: TGTGCCAGCAGCGTGAGCGGAGAGAACACTGAAGCTTTCTTT.

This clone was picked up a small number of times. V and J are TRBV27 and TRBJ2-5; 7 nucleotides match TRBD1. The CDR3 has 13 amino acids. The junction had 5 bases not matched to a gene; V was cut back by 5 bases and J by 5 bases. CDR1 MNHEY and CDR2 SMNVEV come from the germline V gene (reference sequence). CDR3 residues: CASSPQGQETQYF. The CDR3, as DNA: TGTGCCAGCAGTCCTCAGGGACAGGAGACCCAGTACTTC.

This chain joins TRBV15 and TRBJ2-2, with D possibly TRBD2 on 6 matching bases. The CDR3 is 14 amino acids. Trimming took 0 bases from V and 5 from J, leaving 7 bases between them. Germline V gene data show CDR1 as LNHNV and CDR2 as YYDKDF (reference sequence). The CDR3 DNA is TGTGCCACCAGCAGAGAGAGCGGGACCGGGGAGCTGTTTTTT. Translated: CATSRESGTGELFF. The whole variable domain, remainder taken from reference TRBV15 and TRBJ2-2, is DAMVIQNPRYQVTQFGKPVTLSCSQTLNHNVMYWYQQKSSQAPKLLFHYYDKDFNNEADTPDNFQSRRPNTSFCFLDIRSPGLGDTAMYLCATSRESGTGELFFGEGSRLTVL.

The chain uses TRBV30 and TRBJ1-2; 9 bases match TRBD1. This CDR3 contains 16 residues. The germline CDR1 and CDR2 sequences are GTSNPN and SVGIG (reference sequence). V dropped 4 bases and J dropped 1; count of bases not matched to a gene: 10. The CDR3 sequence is CAWTLPGQGLNYGYTF. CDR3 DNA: TGTGCCTGGACCCTACCGGGACAGGGCCTTAACTATGGCTACACCTTC.

This CDR3 is CATETGVNNEQFF. In DNA, the CDR3 is TGTGCCACCGAGACAGGGGTCAACAATGAGCAGTTCTTC. The V gene is TRBV19, the J gene TRBJ2-1, with 8 bases fitting TRBD1. The CDR3 totals 13 residues. J was trimmed by 5 bases and V by 10 bases; bases with no gene match: 7. Germline CDR1 is LNHDA and CDR2 is SQIVND (reference sequence).

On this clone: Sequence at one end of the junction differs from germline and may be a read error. In nucleotides, the CDR3 is TGTGCCACCAGCAGAGATATGGGGAGCCAAGGGACCCAGTACTTC. Amino acid sequence: CATSRDMGSQGTQYF. The chain joins TRBV15 to TRBJ2-5; D perhaps matches TRBD2 (5 bases). The CDR3 contains 15 residues. Germline V lookup: CDR1 LNHNV, CDR2 YYDKDF (reference sequence).

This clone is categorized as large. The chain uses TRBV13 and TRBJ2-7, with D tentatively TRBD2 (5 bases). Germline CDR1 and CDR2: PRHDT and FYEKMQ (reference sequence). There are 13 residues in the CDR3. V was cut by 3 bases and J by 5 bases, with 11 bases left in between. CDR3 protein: CASSFEGIDEQYF. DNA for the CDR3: TGTGCCAGCAGCTTTGAGGGTATCGACGAGCAGTACTTC. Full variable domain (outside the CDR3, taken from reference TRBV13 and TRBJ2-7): AAGVIQSPRHLIKEKRETATLKCYPIPRHDTVYWYQQGPGQDPQFLISFYEKMQSDKGSIPDRFSAQQFSDYHSELNMSSLELGDSALYFCASSFEGIDEQYFGPGTRLTVT.

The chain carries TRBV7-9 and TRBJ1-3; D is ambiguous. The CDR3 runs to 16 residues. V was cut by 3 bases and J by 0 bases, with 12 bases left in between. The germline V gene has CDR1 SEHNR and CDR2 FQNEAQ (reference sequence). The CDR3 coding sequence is TGTGCCAGCAGCTTCGGAACTTCCTTCTCTGGAAACACCATATATTTT. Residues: CASSFGTSFSGNTIYF.

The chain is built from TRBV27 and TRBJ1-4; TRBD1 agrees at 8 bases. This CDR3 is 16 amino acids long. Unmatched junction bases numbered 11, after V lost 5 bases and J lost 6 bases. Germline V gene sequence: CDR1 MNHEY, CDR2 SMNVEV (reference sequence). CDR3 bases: TGTGCCAGCAGTCGACAGGGGACAGGCGGTTATGAAAAACTGTTTTTT. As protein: CASSRQGTGGYEKLFF.

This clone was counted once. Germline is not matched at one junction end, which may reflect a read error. This chain's CDR3 is CASSLGVGAYEQYF. The CDR3 DNA sequence: TGTGCCAGCAGTTTAGGGGTAGGAGCCTATGAGCAGTACTTC. This rearrangement joins TRBV28 to TRBJ2-7; no clear D. The V gene's germline CDR1 is MDHEN and CDR2 SYDVKM. This CDR3 region has 14 residues.

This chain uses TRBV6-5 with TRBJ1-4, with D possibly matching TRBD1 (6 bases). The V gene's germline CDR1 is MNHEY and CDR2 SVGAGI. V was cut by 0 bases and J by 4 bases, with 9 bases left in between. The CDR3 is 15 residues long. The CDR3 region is CASSYSGGGNEKLFF. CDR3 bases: TGTGCCAGCAGTTACTCAGGGGGGGGTAATGAAAAACTGTTTTTT.

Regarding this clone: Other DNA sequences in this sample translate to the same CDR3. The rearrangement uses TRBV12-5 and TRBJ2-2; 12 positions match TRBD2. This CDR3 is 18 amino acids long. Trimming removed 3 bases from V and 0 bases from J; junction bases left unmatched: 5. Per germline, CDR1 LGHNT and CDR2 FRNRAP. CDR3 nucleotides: TGTGCTAGTGGTTTTCTAGCGGGGGGGATGACGAACACCGGGGAGCTGTTTTTT. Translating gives CASGFLAGGMTNTGELFF.

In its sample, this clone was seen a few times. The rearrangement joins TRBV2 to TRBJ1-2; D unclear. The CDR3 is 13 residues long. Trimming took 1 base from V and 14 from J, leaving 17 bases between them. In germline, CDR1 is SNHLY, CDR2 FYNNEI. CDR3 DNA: TGTGCCAGCAGTGAAGAAGCAGCGGGAATAAAGACCTTC. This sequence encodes CASSEEAAGIKTF.

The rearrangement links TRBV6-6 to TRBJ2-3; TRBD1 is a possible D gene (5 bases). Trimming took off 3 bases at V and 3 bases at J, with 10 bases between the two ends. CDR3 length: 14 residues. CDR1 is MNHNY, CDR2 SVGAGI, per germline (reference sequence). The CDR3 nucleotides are TGTGCCAGCAGTTATTCCAAGGGGACAGATACGCAGTATTTT. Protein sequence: CASSYSKGTDTQYF.

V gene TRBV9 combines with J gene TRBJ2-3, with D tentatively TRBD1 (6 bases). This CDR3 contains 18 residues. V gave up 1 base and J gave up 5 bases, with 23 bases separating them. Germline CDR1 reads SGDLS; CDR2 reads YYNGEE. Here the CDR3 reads CASSVTGHSGADGDTQYF. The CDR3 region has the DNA TGTGCCAGCAGCGTAACGGGACACTCAGGAGCGGACGGAGATACGCAGTATTTT. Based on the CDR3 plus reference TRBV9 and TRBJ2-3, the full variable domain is DSGVTQTPKHLITATGQRVTLRCSPRSGDLSVYWYQQSLDQGLQFLIQYYNGEERAKGNILERFSAQQFPDLHSELNLSSLELGDSALYFCASSVTGHSGADGDTQYFGPGTRLTVL.

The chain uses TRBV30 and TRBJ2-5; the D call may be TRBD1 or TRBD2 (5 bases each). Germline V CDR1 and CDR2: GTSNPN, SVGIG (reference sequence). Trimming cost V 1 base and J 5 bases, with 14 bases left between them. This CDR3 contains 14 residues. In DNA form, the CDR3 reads TGTGCCTGGAGTGGAGGGGTCTTGGGGGAGACCCAGTACTTC. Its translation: CAWSGGVLGETQYF.

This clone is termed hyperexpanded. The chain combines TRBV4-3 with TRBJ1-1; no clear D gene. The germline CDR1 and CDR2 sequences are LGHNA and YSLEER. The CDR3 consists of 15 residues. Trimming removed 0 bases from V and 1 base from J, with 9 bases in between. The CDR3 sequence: CASSQDRETNTEAFF. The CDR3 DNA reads TGCGCCAGCAGCCAAGATCGAGAAACGAACACTGAAGCTTTCTTT.

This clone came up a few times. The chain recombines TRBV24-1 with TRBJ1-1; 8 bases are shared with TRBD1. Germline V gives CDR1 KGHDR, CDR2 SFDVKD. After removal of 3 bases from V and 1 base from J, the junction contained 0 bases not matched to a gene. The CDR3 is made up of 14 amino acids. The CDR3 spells CATSDGTGNTEAFF. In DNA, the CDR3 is TGTGCCACCAGTGATGGGACAGGGAACACTGAAGCTTTCTTT.

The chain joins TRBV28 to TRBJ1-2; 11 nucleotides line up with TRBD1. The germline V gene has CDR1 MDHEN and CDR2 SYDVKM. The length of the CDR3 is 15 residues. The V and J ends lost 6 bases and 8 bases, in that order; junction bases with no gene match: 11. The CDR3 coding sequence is TGTGCCAGCAGACCCAGGACAGGGGGCGCACGGGGCTACACCTTC. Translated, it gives CASRPRTGGARGYTF.

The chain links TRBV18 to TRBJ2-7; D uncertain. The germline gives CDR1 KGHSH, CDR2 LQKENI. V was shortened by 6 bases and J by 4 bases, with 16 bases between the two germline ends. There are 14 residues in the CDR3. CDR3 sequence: CASSPVEFGYEQYF. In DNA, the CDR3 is TGTGCCAGCTCCCCGGTTGAGTTTGGGTACGAGCAGTACTTC.

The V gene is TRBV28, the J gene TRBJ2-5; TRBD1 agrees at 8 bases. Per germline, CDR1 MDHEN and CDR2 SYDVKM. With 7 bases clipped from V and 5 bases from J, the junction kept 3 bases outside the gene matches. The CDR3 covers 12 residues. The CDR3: CASTGTGETQYF. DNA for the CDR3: TGTGCCAGCACCGGGACAGGCGAGACCCAGTACTTC.